The rows below give T cell receptor beta chains drawn from one sample of a study of cytomegalovirus exposure and HLA in healthy donors. Measured with immunoSEQ multiplex PCR; TCRdb has only the in-frame clones, and not every one. The data contain approximately 120,000 clones, around 90% of them singletons. The sample consisted of PBMCs. These receptors all come from a woman under 30 in good health and CMV-seronegative. The CDR3 runs from the conserved cysteine through the conserved F or W. The D gene is left open where the match is weak. Clone sizes are given selectively: once, few, many, or a class where the clone is expanded.

d_call | j_call | v_call | cdr3_length | clone_size | cdr3_nt | cdr3_aa
. | TRBJ2-3 | TRBV10-2 | 15 | . | TGCGCCAGCAGCCGATCCCGGGATATACAAGATACGCAGTATTTT | CASSRSRDIQDTQYF
TRBD2 | TRBJ2-1 | TRBV6-4 | 15 | . | TGTGCCAGCAGTAAGACTAGCGGACCCTACAATGAGCAGTTCTTC | CASSKTSGPYNEQFF
TRBD2 | TRBJ2-1 | TRBV6-5 | 14 | once | TGTGCCAGCAATGGACTAGCGGGAGTCGGTGAGCAGTTCTTC | CASNGLAGVGEQFF
TRBD2 | TRBJ2-7 | TRBV19 | 14 | . | TGTGCCAGTAGTCGAGGGGAGCGGGGCTACGAGCAGTACTTC | CASSRGERGYEQYF
. | TRBJ2-3 | TRBV25-1 | 17 | . | TGTGCCAGCAGGCCTCGAAAATGGGCGGGCCCCACGGATACGCAGTATTTT | CASRPRKWAGPTDTQYF
TRBD1 | TRBJ2-7 | TRBV5-5 | 17 | . | TGTGCCAGCAGCCCACTAAGAGGACAGGATCCCAACTACGAGCAGTACTTC | CASSPLRGQDPNYEQYF
TRBD1 | TRBJ2-7 | TRBV11-2 | 15 | . | TGTGCCAGCAGCTCCACCGGGACAGGGCACTACGAGCAGTACTTC | CASSSTGTGHYEQYF
. | TRBJ1-2 | TRBV28 | 14 | . | TGTGCCAGCAGTTTCCCACAGCCTAACTATGGCTACACCTTC | CASSFPQPNYGYTF
TRBD1 | TRBJ2-1 | TRBV2 | 14 | . | TGTGCCAGCAGACGTCAGGGGGCCCTCAATGAGCAGTTCTTC | CASRRQGALNEQFF
. | TRBJ1-5 | TRBV28 | 13 | few | TGTGCCAGCAGAGGGGAAATGGCGCAGCCCCAGCATTTT | CASRGEMAQPQHF
. | TRBJ2-1 | TRBV4-2 | 15 | . | TGTGCCAGCAGCCAAGTAGACAGCTCCTACAATGAGCAGTTCTTC | CASSQVDSSYNEQFF
. | TRBJ1-1 | TRBV6-1 | 13 | . | TGTGCCAGCAAGAAGGTCACGGGGACTGAAGCTTTCTTT | CASKKVTGTEAFF
TRBD1 | TRBJ2-5 | TRBV27 | 14 | . | TGTGCCAGCAGTTTCGGGACAGGCCTAGAGACCCAGTACTTC | CASSFGTGLETQYF
TRBD1 | TRBJ2-7 | TRBV5-1 | 17 | . | TGCGCCAGCAGCTTAAGGAGGGGGACAGGGTTGGATCACGAGCAGTACTTC | CASSLRRGTGLDHEQYF
TRBD2 | TRBJ2-1 | TRBV11-3 | 16 | . | TGTGCCAGCAGCCTTGGACCTAGCGGGGTATACAATGAGCAGTTCTTC | CASSLGPSGVYNEQFF
. | TRBJ2-5 | TRBV29-1 | 11 | . | TGCAGCGACCGGAGAGGCGAGACCCAGTACTTC | CSDRRGETQYF
TRBD1 | TRBJ2-6 | TRBV5-1 | 19 | . | TGCGCCAGCAGCTGGGCTCCGGGACAGGGGAACTCTGGGGCCAACGTCCTGACTTTC | CASSWAPGQGNSGANVLTF
. | TRBJ2-2 | TRBV12-5 | 20 | . | TGTGCTAGTGGTTTGGTATCACGTGGGAGTCTTACTACGAACACCGGGGAGCTGTTTTTT | CASGLVSRGSLTTNTGELFF
. | TRBJ1-5 | TRBV18 | 14 | . | TGTGCCAGCTCAGCGACAGATAGCAATCAGCCCCAGCATTTT | CASSATDSNQPQHF
. | TRBJ1-1 | TRBV7-9 | 14 | . | TGTGCCAGCAGCTTAGCGGCAGGGATCCCTGAAGCTTTCTTT | CASSLAAGIPEAFF
. | TRBJ2-7 | TRBV7-9 | 15 | once | TGTGCCAGCAGCCCAAACTTGCCCCTAAACTACGAGCAGTACTTC | CASSPNLPLNYEQYF
. | TRBJ2-7 | TRBV6-6 | 14 | once | TGTGCCAGCAGACCGACTGTGAACTCCTACGAGCAGTACTTC | CASRPTVNSYEQYF
TRBD1 | TRBJ1-1 | TRBV27 | 14 | . | TGTGCCAGCAGTCCCTTCACAGGGGCAGTTGTAGCTTTCTTT | CASSPFTGAVVAFF
. | TRBJ2-3 | TRBV7-9 | 17 | . | TGTGCCAGCAGCCCCTCTGAGGCTAGCGAGAGCACAGATACGCAGTATTTT | CASSPSEASESTDTQYF
. | TRBJ1-4 | TRBV30 | 15 | . | TGTGCCTGGAGTCCGGACGGGACAACTAATGAAAAACTGTTTTTT | CAWSPDGTTNEKLFF
. | TRBJ2-1 | TRBV10-3 | 18 | once | TGTGCCATCCGGACTTCACTAGTAGTAGGTAGTTCCTACAATGAGCAGTTCTTC | CAIRTSLVVGSSYNEQFF
TRBD2 | TRBJ2-1 | TRBV7-9 | 18 | . | TGTGCCAGCAGCTTAGCGGGGACTAGCGGGAGTGGTGGCTATGAGCAGTTCTTC | CASSLAGTSGSGGYEQFF
. | TRBJ2-3 | TRBV20-1 | 11 | few | TGCAGTGCTAGGCGGTTGGATACGCAGTATTTT | CSARRLDTQYF
. | TRBJ2-5 | TRBV13 | 19 | . | TGTGCCAGCAGCTTAAAGTCGCTGGGGGCTAGCTTGGGCCAAGAGACCCAGTACTTC | CASSLKSLGASLGQETQYF
TRBD1 | TRBJ1-3 | TRBV18 | 17 | . | TGTGCCAGCTCCACCTTGGACAGGGGATATTCTGGAAACACCATATATTTT | CASSTLDRGYSGNTIYF
TRBD2 | TRBJ2-7 | TRBV10-3 | 14 | . | TGTGCCATCAGTGCCGGGACTAGCTTGTACGAGCAGTACTTC | CAISAGTSLYEQYF
. | TRBJ2-1 | TRBV6-5 | 15 | . | TGTGCCAGCAGTTACGGGCGGGCCACCTACAATGAGCAGTTCTTC | CASSYGRATYNEQFF
. | TRBJ2-1 | TRBV19 | 11 | . | TGTGCCAGTAGTATAGGGCATGAGCAGTTCTTC | CASSIGHEQFF
TRBD2 | TRBJ2-7 | TRBV13 | 15 | once | TGTGCCAGCAGCTTAGTTGGGCTAGCGGAGGACGAGCAGTACTTC | CASSLVGLAEDEQYF
. | TRBJ2-7 | TRBV5-1 | 14 | . | TGCGCCAGCAGCTTGGAGGTCGCGGCTTACGAGCAGTACTTC | CASSLEVAAYEQYF
. | TRBJ1-1 | TRBV7-8 | 14 | . | TGTGCCAGCAGCTTAATAAGGGGGAACACTGAAGCTTTCTTT | CASSLIRGNTEAFF
TRBD1 | TRBJ1-2 | TRBV7-9 | 16 | . | TGTGCCAGCAGCTTCGGACAGGGAAACCCTACGGGAGGCTACACCTTC | CASSFGQGNPTGGYTF
TRBD1 | TRBJ1-5 | TRBV28 | 14 | . | TGTGCCAGCAGTGGAGGGGGCGGGAATCAGCCCCAGCATTTT | CASSGGGGNQPQHF
TRBD1 | TRBJ1-4 | TRBV28 | 14 | . | TGTGCCAGCAGTTTTTCAGGGGGCAGTGAAAAACTGTTTTTT | CASSFSGGSEKLFF
TRBD2 | TRBJ2-1 | TRBV5-1 | 15 | once | TGCGCCAGCAGTCCCCGGACTAGCGGGAGCAATGAGCAGTTCTTC | CASSPRTSGSNEQFF
TRBD2 | TRBJ2-1 | TRBV6-5 | 15 | once | TGTGCCAGCAGTTCGAGCGGGACTAGTATCTATGAGCAGTTCTTC | CASSSSGTSIYEQFF
. | TRBJ1-4 | TRBV15 | 15 | . | TGTGCCACCAGCAGGATACAGGGTCTTAGTGAAAAACTGTTTTTT | CATSRIQGLSEKLFF
TRBD1 | TRBJ2-7 | TRBV7-9 | 17 | . | TGTGCCAGCAGCAGATCGCCGGGACAGGGGTTCTCCTACGAGCAGTACTTC | CASSRSPGQGFSYEQYF
TRBD2 | TRBJ2-7 | TRBV6-4 | 14 | . | TGTGCCAGCGATAGCGGGAGGAGCCCCCTCGAGCAGTACTTC | CASDSGRSPLEQYF
TRBD1 | TRBJ2-7 | TRBV7-9 | 14 | . | TGTGCCAGCAGCTTAGCGCGGGACAGGTACGAGCAGTACTTC | CASSLARDRYEQYF
TRBD1 | TRBJ2-4 | TRBV7-6 | 13 | . | TGTGCCAGCAGCCACGGGACAGGGGACATTCAGTACTTC | CASSHGTGDIQYF
. | TRBJ1-5 | TRBV11-2 | 13 | . | TGTGCCAGCAGCTTATCACTAGGCCAGCCCCAGCATTTT | CASSLSLGQPQHF
. | TRBJ2-1 | TRBV21-1 | 14 | once | TGTGCCAGCAGGAAGCGGGTCTCCTACAATGAGCAGTTCTTC | CASRKRVSYNEQFF
TRBD2 | TRBJ2-5 | TRBV11-2 | 16 | . | TGTGCCAGCAGCCCCCGACTAGCGGGATATTGGGAGACCCAGTACTTC | CASSPRLAGYWETQYF
. | TRBJ2-7 | TRBV28 | 14 | . | TGTGCCAGCAGTTTTTTCCAGGGGCCGCGGGAGCAGTACTTC | CASSFFQGPREQYF
. | TRBJ2-7 | TRBV28 | 15 | . | TGTGCCAGCAGTGCATTCAACAGGCCCCCCCCCGAGCAGTACTTC | CASSAFNRPPPEQYF
TRBD1 | TRBJ1-5 | TRBV6-1 | 15 | . | TGTGCCAGCAGTGAAGACAGGGGGAGAAATCAGCCCCAGCATTTT | CASSEDRGRNQPQHF
. | TRBJ2-7 | TRBV29-1 | 13 | . | TGCAGCGTACCAGGCGGAGGTACCTACGAGCAGTACTTC | CSVPGGGTYEQYF
. | TRBJ1-3 | TRBV6-5 | 14 | medium-sized | TGTGCCAGCAGTCCCGGGACTACTGGAAACACCATATATTTT | CASSPGTTGNTIYF
TRBD1 | TRBJ1-5 | TRBV25-1 | 14 | . | TGTGCCAGCAGTGTGACAGGGAGCAATCAGCCCCAGCATTTT | CASSVTGSNQPQHF
. | TRBJ1-2 | TRBV2 | 15 | once | TGTGCCAGCAGCCCCCCCGACAGAGCTAACTATGGCTACACCTTC | CASSPPDRANYGYTF
. | TRBJ2-7 | TRBV19 | 14 | . | TGTGCCAGTAGTAGACAACTCATCTCCTACGAGCAGTACTTC | CASSRQLISYEQYF
TRBD1 | TRBJ1-2 | TRBV13 | 15 | . | TGTGCCAGCAGCTTCCGACAGGGGGCAGACTATGGCTACACCTTC | CASSFRQGADYGYTF